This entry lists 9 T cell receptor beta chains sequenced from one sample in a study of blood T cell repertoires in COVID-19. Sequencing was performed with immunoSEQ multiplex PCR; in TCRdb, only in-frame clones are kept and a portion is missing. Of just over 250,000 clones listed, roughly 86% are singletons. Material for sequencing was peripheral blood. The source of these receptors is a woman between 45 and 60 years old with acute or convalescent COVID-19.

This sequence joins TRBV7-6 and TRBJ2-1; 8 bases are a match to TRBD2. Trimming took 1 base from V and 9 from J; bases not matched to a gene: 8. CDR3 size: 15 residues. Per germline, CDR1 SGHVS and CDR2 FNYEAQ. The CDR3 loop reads CASSLGISGTSEQFF. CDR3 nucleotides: TGTGCCAGCAGCTTAGGGATTAGCGGGACCAGTGAGCAGTTCTTC.

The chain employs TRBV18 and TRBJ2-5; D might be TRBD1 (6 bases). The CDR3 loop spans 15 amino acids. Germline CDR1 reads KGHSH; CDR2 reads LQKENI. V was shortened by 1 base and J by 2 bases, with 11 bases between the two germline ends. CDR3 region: CASSPLATGQETQYF. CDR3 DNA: TGTGCCAGCTCACCACTCGCCACAGGGCAAGAGACCCAGTACTTC. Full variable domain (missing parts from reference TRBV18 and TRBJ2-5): NAGVMQNPRHLVRRRGQEARLRCSPMKGHSHVYWYRQLPEEGLKFMVYLQKENIIDESGMPKERFSAEFPKEGPSILRIQQVVRGDSAAYFCASSPLATGQETQYFGPGTRLLVL.

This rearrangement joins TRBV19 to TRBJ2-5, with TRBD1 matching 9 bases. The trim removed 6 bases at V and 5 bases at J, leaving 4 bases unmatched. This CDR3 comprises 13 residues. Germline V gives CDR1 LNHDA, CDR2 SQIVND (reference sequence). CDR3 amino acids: CASRPTGGETQYF. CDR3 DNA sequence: TGTGCCAGTAGGCCGACAGGGGGTGAGACCCAGTACTTC.

CDR3 region: CATSRQGFGQPQHF. The CDR3 DNA reads as TGTGCCACCTCCCGACAGGGTTTTGGGCAGCCCCAGCATTTT. The chain links TRBV24-1 to TRBJ1-5; 7 bases match TRBD1. Per germline, CDR1 KGHDR and CDR2 SFDVKD. The CDR3 is 14 amino acids. The J segment lost 7 bases and the V segment lost 9 bases, leaving 11 bases of the junction unmatched.

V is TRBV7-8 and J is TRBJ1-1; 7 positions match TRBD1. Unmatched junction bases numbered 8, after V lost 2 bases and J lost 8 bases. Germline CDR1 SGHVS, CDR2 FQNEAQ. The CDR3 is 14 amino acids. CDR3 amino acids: CASSLLGDRTEAFF. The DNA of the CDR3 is TGTGCCAGCAGCTTACTGGGGGACAGAACAGAAGCTTTCTTT.

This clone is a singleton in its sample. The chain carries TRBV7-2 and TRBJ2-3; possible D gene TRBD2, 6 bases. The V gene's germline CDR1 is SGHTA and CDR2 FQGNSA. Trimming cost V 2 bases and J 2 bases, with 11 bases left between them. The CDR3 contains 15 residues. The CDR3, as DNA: TGTGCCAGCAGCTTACTAACTAGCTCCACAGATACGCAGTATTTT. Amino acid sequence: CASSLLTSSTDTQYF.

CDR3: CAISDPGYSEELFF. CDR3 coding DNA: TGTGCCATCAGTGACCCAGGGTACAGTGAGGAGCTGTTTTTT. V is TRBV10-3 and J is TRBJ2-2; D is possibly TRBD1 (5 bases). Germline assignment: CDR1 ENHRY and CDR2 SYGVKD. The CDR3 has 14 amino acids. V lost 3 bases to trimming and J lost 10 bases, with 15 bases between them.

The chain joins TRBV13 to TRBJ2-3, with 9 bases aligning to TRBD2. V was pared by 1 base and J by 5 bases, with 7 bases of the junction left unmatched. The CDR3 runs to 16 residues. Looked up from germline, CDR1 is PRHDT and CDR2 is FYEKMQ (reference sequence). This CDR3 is CASSLVVSGSGDTQYF. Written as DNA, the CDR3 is TGTGCCAGCAGCTTAGTGGTTAGCGGGAGTGGAGATACGCAGTATTTT.

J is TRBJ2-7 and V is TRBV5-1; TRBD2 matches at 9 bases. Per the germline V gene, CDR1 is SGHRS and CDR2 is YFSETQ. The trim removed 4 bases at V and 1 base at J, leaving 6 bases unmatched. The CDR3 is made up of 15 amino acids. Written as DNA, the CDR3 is TGCGCCAGCAGCGGGACGGCGGGAGGGTCCTACGAGCAGTACTTC. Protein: CASSGTAGGSYEQYF.